This paragraph covers one TCR beta chain sequence. Its target is unknown. CDR1 is SGHVS and CDR2 is FNYEAQ in the germline V gene. Germline trimming cut 0 bases from V and 0 bases from J; bases unmatched to any gene: 12. The CDR3 is 20 residues long. This record belongs to a study of T cell repertoires in cytomegalovirus infection. In the study overall: Evidence of both CMV infection and a matching HLA type came from public TCR beta signatures. Study outcomes and limitations: Totalled public TCR beta family frequency picked out people who carried CMV plus the relevant HLA. What dominated the ex vivo response were HLA-C-restricted CMV-specific TCR beta clonotypes.

MiXCR, applied by TCRdb to the reads, yields one record per CDR3 protein. In the table there are 100,000 or so distinct CDR3 sequences, more than 20% of which are singletons. The sequencing input was CD8+ T cells from PBMCs. The gene calls are TRBV7-6 and TRBJ2-3; 10 bases map to TRBD2. The sequence derives from a human donor in good health (CMV status not recorded). Some clones in this sample may be carry-over from other donors' samples. The CDR3 nucleotides are TGTGCCAGCAGCTTAGCGCAATTAGCGGGGGGATCCTCTAGCACAGATACGCAGTATTTT. The encoded protein is CASSLAQLAGGSSSTDTQYF.